This passage covers 24 T cell receptor beta chains from one sample sequenced in a study of blood T cell repertoires in COVID-19 (dated by TCRdb to 2020 to 2022). The protocol used for the library was the immunoSEQ multiplex PCR assay. In its TCRdb copy, this immuneACCESS table keeps in-frame sequences only and misses some clones. Where compared with another copy, unresolved V genes explain less than half of these, and the others have no known cause. The sample table lists about 400,000 clones, 70% to 90% of them with a count of one. Roughly 2% of the sample belongs to the ten largest clones. The sample consisted of PBMCs or T cells enriched from blood (not recorded which). These receptors all stem from a woman between 40 and 55 years old with acute COVID-19.

The rearrangement joins TRBV9 to TRBJ2-7; TRBD1 matches at 10 bases. Germline V gene sequence: CDR1 SGDLS, CDR2 YYNGEE. The J segment lost 6 bases and the V segment lost 1 base, leaving 4 bases of the junction unmatched. The CDR3 runs to 14 residues. The CDR3 bases are TGTGCCAGCAGCGTACTGGGACAGGGGACCGAGCAGTACTTC. Its translation is CASSVLGQGTEQYF. The entire variable domain, with the rest obtained from reference TRBV9 and TRBJ2-7, is as follows: DSGVTQTPKHLITATGQRVTLRCSPRSGDLSVYWYQQSLDQGLQFLIQYYNGEERAKGNILERFSAQQFPDLHSELNLSSLELGDSALYFCASSVLGQGTEQYFGPGTRLTVT.

The chain has TRBV6-5 and TRBJ2-7; 7 nucleotides match TRBD1. This CDR3 has 12 residues. After removal of 5 bases from V and 5 bases from J, the junction contained 3 bases not matched to a gene. Germline V CDR1 and CDR2: MNHEY, SVGAGI. The CDR3 here is CASSLDRDEQYF. CDR3 DNA: TGTGCCAGCAGTCTCGACAGGGACGAGCAGTACTTC.

The chain has TRBV5-1 and TRBJ2-7; TRBD1 matches at 8 bases. This CDR3 has 12 amino acids. V lost 4 bases, J lost 6 bases, and 3 bases stayed unmatched. Looked up from germline, CDR1 is SGHRS and CDR2 is YFSETQ. For the CDR3, the DNA is TGCGCCAGCAGCGCTACAGGGGGCGAGCAGTACTTC. Protein product: CASSATGGEQYF. Together with reference TRBV5-1 and TRBJ2-7, the CDR3 gives the full variable domain: KAGVTQTPRYLIKTRGQQVTLSCSPISGHRSVSWYQQTPGQGLQFLFEYFSETQRNKGNFPGRFSGRQFSNSRSEMNVSTLELGDSALYLCASSATGGEQYFGPGTRLTVT.

The gene calls are TRBV9 and TRBJ2-2; D ambiguous. V lost 2 bases to trimming and J lost 4 bases, with 6 bases between them. The CDR3 runs to 13 residues. The germline gives CDR1 SGDLS, CDR2 YYNGEE. The CDR3 bases are TGTGCCAGCAGCGTTATTTCCACCGGGGAGCTGTTTTTT. Translated: CASSVISTGELFF. The full variable domain, in which reference TRBV9 and TRBJ2-2 provide the parts outside the CDR3, is DSGVTQTPKHLITATGQRVTLRCSPRSGDLSVYWYQQSLDQGLQFLIQYYNGEERAKGNILERFSAQQFPDLHSELNLSSLELGDSALYFCASSVISTGELFFGEGSRLTVL.

This rearrangement joins TRBV11-2 to TRBJ2-7; 9 positions agree with TRBD1. Germline CDR1 reads SGHAT; CDR2 reads FQNNGV. The CDR3 extends over 15 amino acids. Losses at the gene ends were 1 base for V and 3 bases for J; bases not matched to a gene: 4. This CDR3 reads CASSLGTGAVYEQYF. CDR3 DNA: TGTGCCAGCAGCTTAGGGACAGGGGCGGTCTACGAGCAGTACTTC.

The chain links TRBV13 to TRBJ2-7; TRBD1 matches 11 bases. Germline V gene lookup returns CDR1 PRHDT and CDR2 FYEKMQ (reference sequence). Trimming at V came to 4 bases and at J to 3 bases, leaving 5 bases not matched to a gene. The CDR3 has 15 residues. The CDR3: CASSSGDRGFYEQYF. CDR3 DNA sequence: TGTGCCAGCAGCTCGGGGGACAGGGGGTTCTACGAGCAGTACTTC.

The gene calls are TRBV2 and TRBJ1-5; TRBD1 matches 7 bases. This CDR3 spans 15 amino acids. The germline V gene encodes CDR1 SNHLY and CDR2 FYNNEI. V lost 2 bases, J lost 3 bases, and 4 bases stayed unmatched. CDR3 bases: TGTGCCAGCAGTGAAAGGGACAGACCCAATCAGCCCCAGCATTTT. It encodes CASSERDRPNQPQHF.

The chain is built from TRBV4-1 and TRBJ1-1; a possible D gene is TRBD1 (5 bases). Trimming removed 1 base at V and 5 bases at J, with 14 bases between. Germline values: CDR1 MGHRA, CDR2 YSYEKL. CDR3 size: 15 residues. The CDR3, as DNA: TGCGCCAGCAGCCAAGCTCTCAGGGAAGGGACTGAAGCTTTCTTT. This gives the protein CASSQALREGTEAFF.

This clone appeared once. V usage is TRBV7-9 and J usage is TRBJ2-2; 9 nucleotides line up with TRBD1. The CDR3 length is 15 residues. CDR1 is SEHNR, CDR2 FQNEAQ, per germline (reference sequence). J lost 4 bases, V lost 4 bases, and 4 bases had no gene match. CDR3 loop: CASSWPGQGTGELFF. The CDR3 bases are TGTGCCAGCAGCTGGCCGGGACAGGGCACCGGGGAGCTGTTTTTT.

The chain uses TRBV7-2 and TRBJ1-2; 9 bases agree with TRBD1. Germline CDR1 SGHTA, CDR2 FQGNSA. CDR3 length equals 15 residues. The J segment lost 6 bases and the V segment lost 6 bases, leaving 11 bases of the junction unmatched. In nucleotides, the CDR3 is TGTGCCAGCAGTCCCACGGGACAGGGTATTGATGGCTACACCTTC. It encodes CASSPTGQGIDGYTF.

The chain joins TRBV5-8 to TRBJ1-3; TRBD1 matches 7 bases. Germline V lookup: CDR1 SGHTS, CDR2 YDEGEE. This CDR3 has 15 residues. The junction had 5 bases not matched to a gene; V was cut back by 3 bases and J by 2 bases. This CDR3 is CASSSFQGAGNTIYF. The CDR3 nucleotides are TGTGCCAGCAGCTCATTTCAGGGGGCTGGAAACACCATATATTTT.

The CDR3 protein is CSVWRNGETQYF. Written as DNA, the CDR3 is TGCAGCGTTTGGAGGAATGGAGAGACCCAGTACTTC. The gene calls are TRBV29-1 and TRBJ2-5, with D perhaps matching TRBD2 (5 bases). Germline loops: CDR1 SQVTM, CDR2 ANQGSEA. Trimming took off 5 bases at V and 4 bases at J, with 11 bases between the two ends. The CDR3 is 12 amino acids.

The chain combines TRBV7-8 with TRBJ2-2; 8 bases line up with TRBD2. The CDR3 is made up of 16 amino acids. Germline lookup yields CDR1 SGHVS and CDR2 FQNEAQ. V shed 0 bases and J 3 bases; nucleotides not matched to a gene: 3. The CDR3 DNA sequence: TGTGCCAGCAGCTTAGCACGACTAGCGCACACCGGGGAGCTGTTTTTT. It codes for CASSLARLAHTGELFF.

This clone was detected a few times. This chain links TRBV13 with TRBJ1-4, with a possible D match to TRBD1 (6 bases). V was pared by 4 bases and J by 7 bases, with 13 bases between. This CDR3 spans 14 amino acids. Germline loops: CDR1 PRHDT, CDR2 FYEKMQ (reference sequence). CDR3 coding DNA: TGTGCCAGCAGCTCCCGGGGGGCCCGTGAAAAACTGTTTTTT. Amino acid sequence: CASSSRGAREKLFF. Full variable domain (outside the CDR3, taken from reference TRBV13 and TRBJ1-4): AAGVIQSPRHLIKEKRETATLKCYPIPRHDTVYWYQQGPGQDPQFLISFYEKMQSDKGSIPDRFSAQQFSDYHSELNMSSLELGDSALYFCASSSRGAREKLFFGSGTQLSVL.

This chain links TRBV2 with TRBJ2-1, with TRBD2 as a possible D gene (5 bases). CDR3 length equals 15 residues. The germline gives CDR1 SNHLY, CDR2 FYNNEI. V lost 4 bases and J 0 bases, leaving 10 bases between the germline ends. The CDR3 DNA reads as TGTGCCAGCAGTGTGGAAAGCGGCTCCTACAATGAGCAGTTCTTC. Its translation is CASSVESGSYNEQFF.

V and J are TRBV29-1 and TRBJ1-4; the D gene is possibly TRBD1 (6 bases). The V end was cut by 3 bases, the J end by 6 bases, with 11 bases between. The CDR3 runs 13 residues. Germline CDR1 SQVTM, CDR2 ANQGSEA. Written as DNA, the CDR3 is TGCAGCGTTGACACAGGGAAGGATGAAAAACTGTTTTTT. It codes for CSVDTGKDEKLFF.

V gene TRBV2 combines with J gene TRBJ1-2; D might be TRBD1 (5 bases). Germline V gene data show CDR1 as SNHLY and CDR2 as FYNNEI. The CDR3 is 14 residues long. Deletions cut 4 bases from V and 2 bases from J, with 11 bases between. The CDR3 is CASSALGQNYGYTF. CDR3 in DNA: TGTGCCAGCAGTGCACTTGGACAAAACTATGGCTACACCTTC.

The chain uses TRBV18 and TRBJ1-5; 7 nucleotides match TRBD1. Germline CDR1 is KGHSH and CDR2 is LQKENI. This CDR3 spans 16 amino acids. With V trimmed by 2 bases and J by 3 bases, 7 bases remained unmatched. Here the CDR3 DNA reads TGTGCCAGCTCACCAGGGGGCAGGGGGACCAATCAGCCCCAGCATTTT. It specifies CASSPGGRGTNQPQHF.

For the CDR3, the DNA is TGTGCCCACAGTCCGGCCTCACCCTACGAGCAGTACTTC. The encoded protein is CAHSPASPYEQYF. This rearrangement joins TRBV6-5 to TRBJ2-7; D is uncertain. The CDR3 consists of 13 residues. The V end was cut by 11 bases, the J end by 2 bases, with 16 bases between. Germline CDR1 and CDR2: MNHEY and SVGAGI.

The chain joins TRBV23-1 to TRBJ1-2, with D maybe TRBD1 (5 bases). TRBV23-1 is known as an ORF, though its function is uncertain. The V end was cut by 2 bases, the J end by 4 bases, with 14 bases between. CDR3 length: 15 amino acids. CDR3 in DNA: TGCGCCAGCAGTCAACCCCATAGGCAGGGCTATGGCTACACCTTC. Residues: CASSQPHRQGYGYTF.

The rearrangement uses TRBV21-1 and TRBJ1-2. TRBV21-1 is a pseudogene locus. The CDR3 loop spans 14 amino acids. The CDR3 DNA sequence: TGTGCCAGCAGCTTCCGACCCGGAGATTTTGGCTACACCTTC. This gives the protein CASSFRPGDFGYTF.

The chain employs TRBV3-1 (or the pseudogene TRBV3-2) and TRBJ2-5; 8 bases match TRBD2. Trimming took 0 bases from V and 5 from J; bases not matched to a gene: 5. Germline-derived CDR1 and CDR2 are LGHDT and YNNKEL (reference sequence). This CDR3 region has 15 residues. CDR3 in DNA: TGTGCCAGCAGCCAAGACGGGGGGGCCGAGGAGACCCAGTACTTC. It yields the protein CASSQDGGAEETQYF.

This chain joins TRBV4-1 and TRBJ1-2; D possibly corresponds to TRBD1 (6 bases). The CDR3 has 15 amino acids. Trimming stripped 6 bases from V and 7 bases from J, with 21 bases between. Germline V gives CDR1 MGHRA, CDR2 YSYEKL. CDR3 DNA sequence: TGCGCCAGCAGTCAGGTTATTGGGACATTTACTGGCTACACCTTC. It encodes CASSQVIGTFTGYTF.

This clone appeared a single time. This sequence joins TRBV9 and TRBJ2-5; TRBD2 agrees at 14 bases. Trimming removed 3 bases from V and 4 bases from J; junction bases left unmatched: 8. Germline-derived CDR1 and CDR2 are SGDLS and YYNGEE. This CDR3 contains 17 residues. The chain's CDR3 is CASSATSGGAGGETQYF. In DNA form, the CDR3 reads TGTGCCAGCAGCGCGACTAGCGGGGGGGCCGGGGGAGAGACCCAGTACTTC.